Reported below is one T cell receptor (beta chain). Trimming took off 6 bases at V and 0 bases at J, with 5 bases between the two ends. This CDR3 spans 12 amino acids. Germline CDR1 SQVTM, CDR2 ANQGSEA. The data stem from a study of blood T cell repertoires in COVID-19. About the study: T cells, B-cell-depleted T cells, or PBMCs supplied cDNA or gDNA.

In the authors' methods: Estimation of nucleated cell counts was performed using reference gene primer amplification. TCRdb keeps only in-frame clones here, not all; method: immunoSEQ multiplex PCR. V, J and clone size were drawn from that table, and D and trimming were deduced from the DNA. The sample lists over 200,000 clones, approximately 89% occurring once. This receptor was taken from a middle-aged man who had recovered from COVID-19. The chain carries TRBV29-1 and TRBJ2-2; D remains ambiguous. Specimen: peripheral blood. CDR3 in amino acids: CSVAPNTGELFF. The CDR3, as DNA: TGCAGCGTGGCTCCGAACACCGGGGAGCTGTTTTTT.